This TCR beta chain was retrieved from a study of T-cell reconstitution after alpha-beta-depleted transplantation in children. Findings and limits, study-wide: Where some patients showed high TCRbeta diversity at day 60, it came from recipient T cells and thymic progenitors that had survived. Several hundred expanded graft clones reportedly were the source of alpha-beta T cells about two months after transplant.

J lost 3 bases, V lost 6 bases, and 8 bases had no gene match. Germline CDR1 and CDR2: SQVTM and ANQGSEA. The CDR3 totals 13 residues. With regard to this clonotype: What it binds is unknown.

Preparation of the TCRbeta library involved a method that used unique molecular identifiers. From the PCR reads, TCRdb called clonotypes with MiXCR, one entry per CDR3 protein. The sample has about 300,000 distinct CDR3 sequences, roughly a tenth seen once. The gene calls are TRBV29-1 and TRBJ2-7, with 7 bases identical to TRBD1. The sequence was obtained from a boy less than two years old with acute myeloid leukemia, due to receive a stem cell transplant. Sequenced material: PBMCs, taken before TCRalphabeta/CD19-depleted stem cell transplant. The CDR3 nucleotides read TGCAGCGTAAGAAGGGGGCGCGGCTACGAGCAGTACTTC. Translation gives CSVRRGRGYEQYF.